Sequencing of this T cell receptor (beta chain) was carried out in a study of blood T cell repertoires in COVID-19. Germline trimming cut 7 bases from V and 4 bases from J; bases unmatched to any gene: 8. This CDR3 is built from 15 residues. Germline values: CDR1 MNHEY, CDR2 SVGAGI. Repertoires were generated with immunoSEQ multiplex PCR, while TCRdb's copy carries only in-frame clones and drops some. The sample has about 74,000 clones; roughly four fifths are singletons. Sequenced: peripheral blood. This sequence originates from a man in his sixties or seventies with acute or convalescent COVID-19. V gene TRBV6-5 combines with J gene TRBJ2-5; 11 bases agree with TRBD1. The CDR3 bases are TGTGCCAGCACCCGAGGGGACAGGGGGAGAGAGACCCAGTACTTC. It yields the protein CASTRGDRGRETQYF.